This T cell receptor beta chain was sequenced during a study of human T cells and chemical hapten exposure. Turning to the study itself: After 6 days, upper back 0.01% DPC patch tests were scored. Alopecia areata, totalis or universalis affected patients who were mostly female. The study, taken as a whole, reports: TCRs above 1 in 1000 frequency did not change with DPC sensitization.

Specified time point: patch test 2, 6 weeks after DPC sensitization. Indicated treatment: therapeutic diphenylcyclopropenone sensitization with weekly scalp DPC. As regards this clonotype: The antigen is unknown.

The study's library attached unique molecular identifiers to single cDNA molecules. Via MiXCR, TCRdb re-called the RACE reads, giving one row per CDR3 protein. The repertoire has roughly 380,000 distinct CDR3 sequences, about 6% of them found once; the top ten carry over 5.5%. V was trimmed by 2 bases and J by 1 base, leaving 10 bases between them. Germline assignment: CDR1 SGHTA and CDR2 FQGNSA. CDR3 length equals 15 residues. Specimen: whole blood, collected in connection with sensitization to the hapten diphenylcyclopropenone (DPC). This TCR came from a young woman with alopecia areata. Some clones in this sample may be carry-over from other donors' samples. This chain joins TRBV7-2 and TRBJ2-3, with D perhaps matching TRBD2 (5 bases). CDR3 in DNA: TGTGCCAGCAGCTTAACGATACTAGGCACAGATACGCAGTATTTT. This sequence encodes CASSLTILGTDTQYF. The variable domain in full, with the rest retrieved from reference TRBV7-2 and TRBJ2-3, is GAGVSQSPSNKVTEKGKDVELRCDPISGHTALYWYRQSLGQGLEFLIYFQGNSAPDKSGLPSDRFSAERTGGSVSTLTIQRTQQEDSAVYLCASSLTILGTDTQYFGPGTRLTVL.